These T cell receptor beta chains were read from a single sample in a study of identical twins. TCRdb itself ran the 5' RACE reads through MiXCR, one entry per CDR3 protein. The sample holds 250,000 to 350,000 distinct CDR3 sequences, more than 8% seen once. These same data were also listed under a study on yellow fever vaccine responses in identical twins.

The sample taken for sequencing was CD8+ T cells sorted from blood. These receptors were obtained from a woman younger than 35 in good health. The CDR3 runs from the conserved cysteine through the conserved F or W. D genes are given only for firm matches. Expanded clones are given a class, and other clones once, few, many or no size at all.

TRBD1	TRBV7-7	TRBJ2-7	few	CASSPGTGVGYEQYF	TGTGCTAGCAGCCCCGGGACAGGGGTTGGGTACGAGCAGTACTTC
.	TRBV14	TRBJ2-1	.	CASSQEIPPQPNEQFF	TGTGCCAGCAGCCAAGAAATCCCACCACAGCCTAATGAGCAGTTCTTC
.	TRBV20-1	TRBJ1-6	.	CSARDLGGDNSPLHF	TGCAGTGCTAGAGATCTCGGAGGCGATAATTCACCCCTCCACTTT
.	TRBV10-3	TRBJ2-7	few	CAISESSRDTYEQYF	TGTGCCATCAGTGAGTCGAGCAGGGACACCTACGAGCAGTACTTC
TRBD1	TRBV29-1	TRBJ2-7	many	CSVSNRGAYEQYF	TGCAGCGTCTCGAACAGGGGGGCCTACGAGCAGTACTTC
.	TRBV20-1	TRBJ2-5	once	CRVWNEETQYF	TGCAGGGTCTGGAACGAGGAGACCCAGTACTTC
.	TRBV20-1	TRBJ2-1	once	CSARDGREQFF	TGCAGTGCTAGAGATGGGCGGGAGCAGTTCTTC
.	TRBV27	TRBJ2-3	.	CASSLKGRGADTQYF	TGTGCCAGCAGTTTAAAGGGACGCGGCGCAGATACGCAGTATTTT
.	TRBV5-6	TRBJ2-5	many	CASSLGQLKEETQYF	TGTGCCAGCAGCTTAGGACAGCTGAAGGAAGAGACCCAGTACTTC
.	TRBV6-5	TRBJ2-1	few	CASSYPGSGNEQFF	TGTGCCAGCAGTTACCCTGGGAGCGGCAATGAGCAGTTCTTC
TRBD1	TRBV19	TRBJ2-7	.	CASSLHPRDRESSYEQYF	TGTGCCAGTAGTCTCCACCCTCGGGACAGGGAGTCCTCGTACGAGCAGTACTTC
.	TRBV4-3	TRBJ1-1	.	CASSQEGAMNTEAFF	TGCGCCAGCAGCCAAGAGGGAGCCATGAACACTGAAGCTTTCTTT
TRBD1	TRBV30	TRBJ1-2	few	CATAIGGNEVDGYTF	TGTGCCACGGCCATAGGGGGCAATGAGGTAGATGGCTACACCTTC
.	TRBV13	TRBJ1-2	.	CASSFMSGNYGYTF	TGTGCCAGCAGCTTTATGTCGGGGAACTATGGCTACACCTTC
.	TRBV7-8	TRBJ1-1	.	CASSLAAGGRTEAFF	TGTGCCAGCAGCTTAGCTGCCGGGGGTAGGACTGAAGCTTTCTTT
.	TRBV7-9	TRBJ1-1	.	CASSAGVGTEAFF	TGTGCCAGCAGCGCCGGGGTTGGCACTGAAGCTTTCTTT
.	TRBV6-2/TRBV6-3	TRBJ2-3	.	CASSFSRDTQYF	TGTGCCAGCAGTTTTTCCCGAGATACGCAGTATTTT
TRBD1	TRBV29-1	TRBJ2-7	.	CSVDGDRGRISYEQYF	TGCAGCGTTGATGGGGACAGGGGGCGCATTTCATACGAGCAGTACTTC
.	TRBV13	TRBJ2-5	few	CASSLYTASRKETQYF	TGTGCCAGCAGCCTCTACACAGCATCCCGCAAAGAGACCCAGTACTTC
.	TRBV7-3	TRBJ2-3	many	CASSLTGSTDTQYF	TGTGCCAGCAGCTTAACAGGTAGCACAGATACGCAGTATTTT
.	TRBV20-1	TRBJ2-3	.	CSARGSSTSTDTQYF	TGCAGTGCTAGAGGAAGCTCAACTAGCACAGATACGCAGTATTTT
.	TRBV5-1	TRBJ2-3	many	CASSLDSTDTQYF	TGCGCCAGCAGCTTGGACAGCACAGATACGCAGTATTTT
.	TRBV20-1	TRBJ1-4	.	CSARIAGSIEKLFF	TGCAGTGCTAGAATAGCGGGGTCGATTGAAAAACTGTTTTTT
TRBD1	TRBV2	TRBJ2-7	.	CASRAGTEYPYEQYF	TGTGCCAGCAGAGCCGGGACAGAGTATCCCTACGAGCAGTACTTC
.	TRBV7-8	TRBJ2-1	few	CASSLVGGRSYNEQFF	TGTGCCAGCAGCTTAGTGGGGGGGCGTTCCTACAATGAGCAGTTCTTC
.	TRBV4-1	TRBJ1-5	few	CASSQVGESNQPQHF	TGCGCCAGCAGCCAAGTAGGGGAGAGCAATCAGCCCCAGCATTTT
.	TRBV3-1	TRBJ1-5	many	CASSLRVYDQPQHF	TGTGCCAGCAGCCTTAGGGTCTATGATCAGCCCCAGCATTTT
.	TRBV20-1	TRBJ2-3	few	CSASADTQYF	TGCAGTGCTAGTGCAGATACGCAGTATTTT
TRBD2	TRBV24-1	TRBJ2-3	.	CATSDRTSGSRTDTQYF	TGTGCCACCAGTGATCGGACTAGCGGGAGTCGGACAGATACGCAGTATTTT
TRBD1	TRBV24-1	TRBJ2-3	few	CASTGTGGVGGSTDTQYF	TGTGCCAGCACCGGGACAGGGGGCGTTGGCGGGAGTACAGATACGCAGTATTTT
.	TRBV4-2	TRBJ2-3	many	CASSRNGGLGADTQYF	TGTGCCAGCAGCCGTAATGGTGGGTTGGGTGCAGATACGCAGTATTTT
TRBD2	TRBV27	TRBJ2-1	few	CASRGGTSGSGSYNEQFF	TGTGCCAGCAGAGGGGGGACTAGCGGGAGTGGGTCCTACAATGAGCAGTTCTTC
.	TRBV30	TRBJ2-3	.	CAWSLGTADTQYF	TGTGCCTGGAGCTTGGGGACCGCAGATACGCAGTATTTT
.	TRBV2	TRBJ2-7	many	CASSEALLGTRTYEQYF	TGTGCCAGCAGTGAAGCGCTTCTGGGGACACGGACCTACGAGCAGTACTTC
TRBD2	TRBV24-1	TRBJ2-3	.	CATSGELAGEPTDTQYF	TGTGCCACCAGCGGCGAACTAGCGGGGGAACCCACAGATACGCAGTATTTT
.	TRBV9	TRBJ2-2	few	CASSAFEGTNTGELFF	TGTGCCAGCAGCGCCTTCGAGGGCACGAACACCGGGGAGCTGTTTTTT
TRBD1	TRBV5-1	TRBJ1-1	many	CASSFPGQGALNTEAFF	TGCGCCAGCAGCTTCCCGGGACAGGGGGCTTTGAACACTGAAGCTTTCTTT
TRBD2	TRBV11-2	TRBJ2-1	many	CASSWAGTSGSSHNEQFF	TGTGCCAGCAGCTGGGCCGGGACTAGCGGGAGTAGCCACAATGAGCAGTTCTTC
.	TRBV7-9	TRBJ2-2	few	CASSPGTRGLFF	TGTGCCAGCAGCCCCGGGACCAGGGGGCTGTTTTTT
.	TRBV29-1	TRBJ2-3	many	CSVEGDLRTDTQYF	TGCAGCGTTGAAGGGGACCTTCGTACAGATACGCAGTATTTT
TRBD1	TRBV11-3	TRBJ2-1	.	CASRHPGQEYNEQFF	TGTGCCAGCAGACACCCGGGACAGGAGTACAATGAGCAGTTCTTC
.	TRBV29-1	TRBJ1-3	many	CIKHSTVSGNTIYF	TGCATCAAGCACTCGACGGTCTCTGGAAACACCATATATTTT
TRBD2	TRBV29-1	TRBJ2-7	.	CSVFLAGYYEQYF	TGCAGCGTTTTTCTAGCGGGGTACTACGAGCAGTACTTC
.	TRBV6-2/TRBV6-3	TRBJ2-7	few	CASSYTGGLTYEQYF	TGTGCCAGCAGTTACACCGGGGGCCTCACCTACGAGCAGTACTTC